This TCR beta chain was profiled in a study of blood T cell repertoires in COVID-19. Using immunoSEQ multiplex PCR, the repertoire was profiled, and TCRdb retains in-frame clones only, with some absent. This table holds more than 100,000 clones, about 87% found once. The CDR3 length is 13 residues. Germline V gene lookup returns CDR1 MDHEN and CDR2 SYDVKM. The V segment lost 6 bases and the J segment 7 bases; nucleotides outside the gene matches: 5. V is TRBV28 and J is TRBJ2-1; the match to TRBD1 covers 8 bases. Sequencing input: peripheral blood. The source is a human donor in a cohort sampled during active or convalescent COVID-19. The CDR3 is CASRPRQGNEQFF. The CDR3 nucleotides read TGTGCCAGCAGGCCGAGACAGGGGAATGAGCAGTTCTTC.